The next 25 T cell receptor beta chains were all read from a single sample in a study of blood T cell repertoires in COVID-19. Repertoires were generated with immunoSEQ multiplex PCR, while TCRdb's copy carries only in-frame clones and drops some. The repertoire holds under 300,000 clones, 80% to 85% seen once, with 2.5% to 3% in the top ten. The sample consisted of peripheral blood. Receptors originate from a woman in her fifties or sixties with active or convalescent COVID-19.

In this sample, this clone turned up a few times. The chain couples TRBV9 to TRBJ1-4; D not resolved. Looked up from germline, CDR1 is SGDLS and CDR2 is YYNGEE. V lost 0 bases and J 0 bases, leaving 9 bases between the germline ends. CDR3 size: 16 residues. DNA for the CDR3: TGTGCCAGCAGCGTAGGAGAACCCTCAACTAATGAAAAACTGTTTTTT. Protein product: CASSVGEPSTNEKLFF.

J is TRBJ2-3 and V is TRBV18, with a tentative D call TRBD2 (6 bases). The germline V and J ends were trimmed by 1 base and 6 bases, with 14 bases remaining between them. CDR3 size: 15 residues. Germline V gene sequence: CDR1 KGHSH, CDR2 LQKENI. The CDR3 is CASSPRLEVGDTQYF. CDR3 nucleotides: TGTGCCAGCTCACCACGACTAGAAGTGGGCGATACGCAGTATTTT.

J is TRBJ2-7 and V is TRBV19; TRBD1 aligns across 8 bases. The CDR3 runs to 15 residues. Germline V CDR1 and CDR2: LNHDA, SQIVND (reference sequence). The V segment lost 1 base and the J segment 3 bases; nucleotides outside the gene matches: 5. The CDR3 DNA reads TGTGCCAGTAGTATAGCTCCGGGACAGGTCTACGAGCAGTACTTC. It codes for CASSIAPGQVYEQYF. Full variable domain (missing parts from reference TRBV19 and TRBJ2-7): DGGITQSPKYLFRKEGQNVTLSCEQNLNHDAMYWYRQDPGQGLRLIYYSQIVNDFQKGDIAEGYSVSREKKESFPLTVTSAQKNPTAFYLCASSIAPGQVYEQYFGPGTRLTVT.

The chain joins TRBV10-2 to TRBJ2-2, with D perhaps matching TRBD1 (5 bases). The CDR3 is made up of 14 amino acids. The germline V gene has CDR1 WSHSY and CDR2 SAAADI. V was clipped by 8 bases and J by 10 bases, with 20 bases between them. CDR3 protein: CASWGAMASEELFF. CDR3 nucleotides: TGCGCCAGCTGGGGCGCAATGGCCTCGGAGGAGCTGTTTTTT.

The CDR3 region has the DNA TGTGCCTGGAGCGTCAGGTACCAGGGTGGAAACACCATATATTTT. Translation: CAWSVRYQGGNTIYF. This sequence joins TRBV30 and TRBJ1-3; maybe TRBD1 (5 bases). CDR1 and CDR2 from the germline V gene are GTSNPN and SVGIG (reference sequence). The CDR3 consists of 15 residues. V lost 3 bases and J 3 bases, leaving 15 bases between the germline ends.

The rearrangement links TRBV18 to TRBJ1-1, with TRBD1 matching over 9 bases. V was clipped by 1 base and J by 13 bases; unmatched bases: 13. From germline, CDR1 is KGHSH and CDR2 LQKENI. The CDR3 is 15 residues long. For the CDR3, the DNA is TGTGCCAGCTCACCACGATCTGGGACAGGGATGATTCTTTTCTTT. It codes for CASSPRSGTGMILFF.

The rearrangement joins TRBV27 to TRBJ1-1, with TRBD1 as a possible D gene (6 bases). The CDR3 is 15 residues long. Trimming removed 4 bases from V and 0 bases from J, with 12 bases in between. The germline CDR1 and CDR2 sequences are MNHEY and SMNVEV (reference sequence). CDR3 protein: CASSYRGALNTEAFF. In DNA, the CDR3 is TGTGCCAGCAGTTACCGGGGGGCTTTGAACACTGAAGCTTTCTTT.

The V call is TRBV7-9, the J call TRBJ2-1; 8 bases fit TRBD2. This CDR3 is built from 14 residues. The V gene's germline CDR1 is SEHNR and CDR2 FQNEAQ (reference sequence). The V gene end was trimmed by 5 bases and the J gene end by 5 bases; junction bases not matched to a gene: 5. The CDR3 loop is CASSPLAGNNEQFF. Here the CDR3 DNA reads TGTGCCAGCAGCCCCTTAGCGGGGAACAATGAGCAGTTCTTC.

This clone has only one observation. This chain joins TRBV6-1 and TRBJ1-2; TRBD1 might be the D (5 bases). Trimming removed 3 bases from V and 8 bases from J, with 16 bases in between. Germline V gene sequence: CDR1 MNHNS, CDR2 SASEGT. The CDR3 runs to 14 residues. CDR3 DNA sequence: TGTGCCAGCAGTGAGGCCAGGGAAGGACGGGGCTACACCTTC. Translating it yields CASSEAREGRGYTF.

The CDR3 DNA reads TGTGCCAGCAGCTGGACTAGCGGGGGGTACCAAGAGACCCAGTACTTC. This codes for CASSWTSGGYQETQYF. The chain has TRBV7-2 and TRBJ2-5, with 14 bases that match TRBD2. V was clipped by 4 bases and J by 0 bases; unmatched bases: 1. Germline V gene sequence: CDR1 SGHTA, CDR2 FQGNSA. The CDR3 contains 16 residues.

The chain is built from TRBV2 and TRBJ1-2, with 9 nucleotides matching TRBD1. The junction had 2 bases not matched to a gene; V was cut back by 6 bases and J by 3 bases. Germline assignment: CDR1 SNHLY and CDR2 FYNNEI. The CDR3 spans 13 residues. The CDR3 reads CASSWDRDYGYTF. Here the CDR3 DNA reads TGTGCCAGCAGCTGGGACAGGGACTATGGCTACACCTTC.

This clone was picked up one time. The chain joins TRBV4-3 to TRBJ2-7; 10 nucleotides agree with TRBD2. Germline loops: CDR1 LGHNA, CDR2 YSLEER. CDR3 length equals 16 residues. The trim removed 0 bases at V and 5 bases at J, leaving 7 bases unmatched. This CDR3 is CASSQDSSGGAHEQYF. CDR3 bases: TGCGCCAGCAGCCAAGATTCCAGCGGGGGGGCGCACGAGCAGTACTTC.

This chain connects TRBV4-3 to TRBJ2-1, with 12 nucleotides matching TRBD2. The CDR3 runs to 19 residues. With 0 bases clipped from V and 5 bases from J, the junction kept 11 bases outside the gene matches. The germline V gene has CDR1 LGHNA and CDR2 YSLEER. The CDR3 nucleotides read TGCGCCAGCAGCCAAGATGCCCCGACTAGCGGGGGTTTCGACAATGAGCAGTTCTTC. Translated, it gives CASSQDAPTSGGFDNEQFF.

The rearrangement joins TRBV20-1 to TRBJ2-7; 12 bases fit TRBD2. The ends lost 5 bases at V and 0 bases at J; junction bases unmatched: 8. CDR1 and CDR2 from the germline V gene are DFQATT and SNEGSKA (reference sequence). The CDR3 totals 16 residues. The CDR3 DNA follows: TGCAGTGCTGGTGGACTAGCGGGGAGGAGCTCCTACGAGCAGTACTTC. This encodes CSAGGLAGRSSYEQYF.

The chain uses TRBV4-3 and TRBJ2-5, with D possibly matching TRBD1 (6 bases). The ends were cut back, 4 bases at V and 3 bases at J, with 18 bases in the middle. Germline V CDR1 and CDR2: LGHNA, YSLEER. This CDR3 region has 16 residues. CDR3 protein: CASSRIRGSSEETQYF. The CDR3 DNA sequence: TGCGCCAGCAGCCGAATCAGGGGAAGTAGTGAAGAGACCCAGTACTTC.

The chain employs TRBV27 and TRBJ1-1; D unresolved. This CDR3 is 15 amino acids long. The germline CDR1 and CDR2 sequences are MNHEY and SMNVEV (reference sequence). The ends were cut back, 5 bases at V and 2 bases at J, with 15 bases in the middle. The CDR3 is CASSEQFGLNTEAFF. For the CDR3, the DNA is TGTGCCAGCAGTGAACAGTTTGGGTTAAACACTGAAGCTTTCTTT.

The chain uses TRBV7-9 and TRBJ1-4; weak D call: TRBD1 (5 bases). Germline loops: CDR1 SEHNR, CDR2 FQNEAQ (reference sequence). V lost 8 bases and J 7 bases, leaving 14 bases between the germline ends. The CDR3 runs to 13 residues. CDR3 nucleotides: TGTGCCAGCCAAGGGGCGTTTGGTGAAAAACTGTTTTTT. Amino acid sequence: CASQGAFGEKLFF.

As for this clone: The same CDR3 also results from other DNA sequences found in this sample. The chain uses TRBV6-4 and TRBJ1-1, with D unresolved. In germline, CDR1 is MRHNA, CDR2 SNTAGT. The CDR3 runs 11 residues. V dropped 2 bases and J dropped 8 bases, with 6 bases sitting between them. CDR3 protein: CASSDRGEAFF. In DNA form, the CDR3 reads TGTGCCAGCAGTGACCGAGGGGAAGCTTTCTTT.

Concerning this clone: The junction differs from germline at one of its ends, possibly a read error. The gene calls are TRBV11-2 and TRBJ1-6; 9 nucleotides align to TRBD1. This CDR3 comprises 15 residues. CDR1 and CDR2 (germline): SGHAT, FQNNGV. The DNA for the CDR3 is TGTGCCAGCAGGTTAGGGACAGGGACTAATTCACCCCTCCACTTT. Translating gives CASRLGTGTNSPLHF. Supplemented by reference TRBV11-2 and TRBJ1-6, the full variable domain reads EAGVAQSPRYKIIEKRQSVAFWCNPISGHATLYWYQQILGQGPKLLIQFQNNGVVDDSQLPKDRFSAERLKGVDSTLKIQPAKLEDSAVYLCASRLGTGTNSPLHFGNGTRLTVT.

The chain links TRBV9 to TRBJ2-1, with D possibly matching TRBD2 (5 bases). In germline, CDR1 is SGDLS, CDR2 YYNGEE. Trimming took 3 bases from V and 12 from J, leaving 13 bases between them. This CDR3 comprises 12 residues. CDR3 nucleotide sequence: TGTGCCAGCAGCGCCACGACGGCGGGGCAGTTCTTC. It translates to CASSATTAGQFF.

This chain links TRBV7-2 with TRBJ2-3; 7 bases match TRBD2. The V gene's germline CDR1 is SGHTA and CDR2 FQGNSA. The CDR3 contains 15 residues. V gave up 7 bases and J gave up 1 base; unmatched junction bases: 8. The CDR3 nucleotides read TGTGCCAGCACCAGGGATCGGGGGGGCACAGATACGCAGTATTTT. It codes for CASTRDRGGTDTQYF. The full variable domain, with the rest looked up from reference TRBV7-2 and TRBJ2-3, is GAGVSQSPSNKVTEKGKDVELRCDPISGHTALYWYRQSLGQGLEFLIYFQGNSAPDKSGLPSDRFSAERTGGSVSTLTIQRTQQEDSAVYLCASTRDRGGTDTQYFGPGTRLTVL.

In this sample, this clone turned up once. V and J are TRBV7-9 and TRBJ2-5, with no clear D. Trimming removed 3 bases at V and 5 bases at J, with 13 bases between. This CDR3 is 14 amino acids long. The germline V gene encodes CDR1 SEHNR and CDR2 FQNEAQ (reference sequence). In DNA, the CDR3 is TGTGCCAGCAGCTTGCCCGCCGCACGGGAGACCCAGTACTTC. It translates to CASSLPAARETQYF.

The chain is built from TRBV4-3 and TRBJ1-3; no reliable D call. V lost 0 bases to trimming and J lost 0 bases, with 12 bases between them. There are 17 residues in the CDR3. Germline values: CDR1 LGHNA, CDR2 YSLEER. In nucleotides, the CDR3 is TGCGCCAGCAGCCAAGAAACCGGAGCAAGCTCTGGAAACACCATATATTTT. Translation: CASSQETGASSGNTIYF.

The gene calls are TRBV10-1 and TRBJ2-1, with 10 bases matching TRBD2. V shed 2 bases, J shed 7 bases, and the junction held 5 bases outside the gene matches. Per germline, CDR1 WNHNN and CDR2 SYGVQD (reference sequence). This CDR3 region has 15 residues. CDR3 sequence (DNA): TGCGCCAGCAGTGAGAGCGGGGGGGCATTTAATGAGCAGTTCTTC. Residues: CASSESGGAFNEQFF.

As for this clone: Other DNA variants within this sample encode the same CDR3. The gene calls are TRBV18 and TRBJ1-4; D may be TRBD1 (5 bases). The CDR3 totals 14 residues. Trimming stripped 3 bases from V and 3 bases from J, with 8 bases between. Per the germline V gene, CDR1 is KGHSH and CDR2 is LQKENI. CDR3 bases: TGTGCCAGCTCACCGGGGCAGGCTAATGAAAAACTGTTTTTT. It encodes CASSPGQANEKLFF.